The 29 T cell receptor beta chains listed next were all sequenced from one sample in a study of shared clonotypes between healthy human individuals. CD8 cells classed as naive were CD45RO-negative and positively selected for CCR7, excluding terminally differentiated effector memory CD45RA+ cells. The assay was immunoSEQ multiplex PCR, and TCRdb's table has in-frame clones only and misses some. This sample yields hundreds of thousands of clones, of which 95% to 96% are seen a single time; around 0.11% belongs to the top ten. Sample: naive CD8+ T cells sorted from blood. The receptors come from a woman in her twenties or thirties in good health.

The V call is TRBV7-6, the J call TRBJ2-5; TRBD1 aligns across 8 bases. The J call is uncertain, as TRBJ2-7 better fits the DNA end. Germline lookup yields CDR1 SGHVS and CDR2 FNYEAQ. The CDR3 totals 14 residues. This chain's CDR3 is CASSLGQETYEQYF. The DNA for the CDR3 is TGTGCCAGCAGCCTGGGACAGGAAACCTACGAGCAGTACTTC.

The gene calls are TRBV11-2 and TRBJ2-1; D gene unclear. This CDR3 comprises 13 residues. Germline V gene lookup returns CDR1 SGHAT and CDR2 FQNNGV. V shed 4 bases and J shed 7 bases, with 11 bases lying between them. The CDR3 bases are TGTGCCAGCAGCTCACCGCGTAAGAATGAGCAGTTCTTC. It is translated as CASSSPRKNEQFF.

V usage is TRBV29-1 and J usage is TRBJ2-3; 13 positions match TRBD2. There are 15 residues in the CDR3. V gave up 4 bases and J gave up 0 bases; unmatched junction bases: 1. CDR1 SQVTM and CDR2 ANQGSEA come from the germline V gene. The CDR3 reads CSVGTSGSSTDTQYF. The DNA of the CDR3 is TGCAGCGTTGGGACTAGCGGGAGTAGCACAGATACGCAGTATTTT.

V and J are TRBV28 and TRBJ2-1; D gene ambiguous. This CDR3 spans 14 amino acids. The V gene lost 5 bases and the J gene lost 0 bases, with 8 bases spanning the gap. CDR1 is MDHEN, CDR2 SYDVKM, per germline. The CDR3 sequence: CASSAASSYNEQFF. CDR3 nucleotide sequence: TGTGCCAGCAGTGCGGCGAGCTCCTACAATGAGCAGTTCTTC.

CDR3 residues: CASSSPVGDRGWSSYEQYF. CDR3 nucleotide sequence: TGTGCCAGCAGTTCCCCCGTCGGGGACAGGGGCTGGAGCTCCTACGAGCAGTACTTC. The chain couples TRBV28 to TRBJ2-7, with TRBD1 matching 10 bases. Germline assignment: CDR1 MDHEN and CDR2 SYDVKM. This CDR3 has 19 residues. J was trimmed by 0 bases and V by 4 bases; bases with no gene match: 15.

This rearrangement joins TRBV10-2 to TRBJ2-7; 9 bases align to TRBD1. In germline, CDR1 is WSHSY, CDR2 SAAADI. This CDR3 region has 12 residues. V lost 8 bases and J lost 4; bases outside the gene matches: 3. CDR3 sequence reads: CASGTGFYEQYF. The CDR3 nucleotides are TGCGCCAGCGGGACAGGGTTTTACGAGCAGTACTTC.

This rearrangement joins TRBV7-8 to TRBJ1-1, with TRBD1 matching over 7 bases. Unmatched junction bases numbered 1, after V lost 6 bases and J lost 0 bases. Germline CDR1 SGHVS, CDR2 FQNEAQ. The CDR3 is made up of 13 amino acids. The CDR3 here is CASRQGMNTEAFF. The CDR3 DNA reads as TGTGCCAGCAGACAGGGGATGAACACTGAAGCTTTCTTT.

V is TRBV28 and J is TRBJ2-1; 7 bases fit TRBD2. Germline lookup yields CDR1 MDHEN and CDR2 SYDVKM. Unmatched junction bases numbered 8, after V lost 6 bases and J lost 6 bases. The CDR3 is 14 amino acids. The CDR3: CASRGGSTLNEQFF. The DNA for the CDR3 is TGTGCCAGCAGGGGGGGGTCGACACTCAATGAGCAGTTCTTC.

CDR3 nucleotide sequence: TGTGCCAGCAGCTCCGGAGTGGTAGAGCCAGATACGCAGTATTTT. It yields the protein CASSSGVVEPDTQYF. The chain links TRBV7-2 to TRBJ2-3; D is ambiguous. Trimming took 4 bases from V and 4 from J, leaving 15 bases between them. CDR1 is SGHTA and CDR2 is FQGNSA in the germline V gene. This CDR3 has 15 amino acids.

The rearrangement joins TRBV6-1 to TRBJ1-4; unclear D gene. Trimming stripped 0 bases from V and 8 bases from J, with 16 bases between. The CDR3 loop spans 16 amino acids. Germline CDR1 and CDR2: MNHNS and SASEGT. CDR3: CASSEALEGSGEKLFF. DNA of the CDR3: TGTGCCAGCAGTGAAGCGCTTGAAGGGTCGGGGGAAAAACTGTTTTTT.

This clone was observed once. This chain uses TRBV19 with TRBJ1-5; D ambiguous. There are 14 residues in the CDR3. Trimming removed 3 bases from V and 0 bases from J, with 6 bases in between. From germline, CDR1 is LNHDA and CDR2 SQIVND (reference sequence). The CDR3 spells CASSISSSNQPQHF. The CDR3 coding sequence is TGTGCCAGTAGTATCTCGAGTAGCAATCAGCCCCAGCATTTT.

The V call is TRBV7-9, the J call TRBJ2-7, with 9 bases matching TRBD1. CDR1 and CDR2 (germline): SEHNR, FQNEAQ (reference sequence). The V gene end was trimmed by 2 bases and the J gene end by 4 bases; junction bases not matched to a gene: 3. The CDR3 covers 14 residues. CDR3 nucleotide sequence: TGTGCCAGCAGCTTAATCGGGACAGGGTACGAGCAGTACTTC. Its protein is CASSLIGTGYEQYF. Looking up the rest from reference TRBV7-9 and TRBJ2-7 gives the full variable domain: DTGVSQNPRHKITKRGQNVTFRCDPISEHNRLYWYRQTLGQGPEFLTYFQNEAQLEKSRLLSDRFSAERPKGSFSTLEIQRTEQGDSAMYLCASSLIGTGYEQYFGPGTRLTVT.

The rearrangement joins TRBV19 to TRBJ2-1; D not certain. V lost 3 bases and J 5 bases, leaving 20 bases between the germline ends. Per germline, CDR1 LNHDA and CDR2 SQIVND (reference sequence). The CDR3 contains 17 residues. The CDR3 is CASSILSGFSRDNEQFF. CDR3 bases: TGTGCCAGTAGTATTCTGTCCGGCTTTAGCCGCGACAATGAGCAGTTCTTC.

The genes are TRBV2 and TRBJ1-5; D gene uncertain. V gave up 3 bases and J gave up 2 bases, with 11 bases separating them. The germline gives CDR1 SNHLY, CDR2 FYNNEI. The CDR3 is 15 residues long. CDR3 in amino acids: CASSDNRGGNQPQHF. For the CDR3, the DNA is TGTGCCAGCAGTGACAACCGGGGAGGCAATCAGCCCCAGCATTTT.

The chain joins TRBV28 to TRBJ1-2, with D perhaps TRBD1 (5 bases). The length of the CDR3 is 12 residues. Deletions cut 3 bases from V and 4 bases from J, with 6 bases between. Germline CDR1 and CDR2: MDHEN and SYDVKM. CDR3 nucleotides: TGTGCCAGCAGTTTGGGACCCTATGGCTACACCTTC. Protein: CASSLGPYGYTF.

The chain carries TRBV28 and TRBJ1-6; D is uncertain. The V end was cut by 5 bases, the J end by 7 bases, with 0 bases between. The germline gives CDR1 MDHEN, CDR2 SYDVKM. The CDR3 spans 10 residues. The CDR3 loop is CASSNSPLHF. In nucleotides, the CDR3 is TGTGCCAGCAGTAATTCACCCCTCCACTTT.

This chain uses TRBV6-1 with TRBJ2-5, with D perhaps matching TRBD1 or TRBD2 (5 bases each). Deletions cut 1 base from V and 5 bases from J, with 5 bases between. The CDR3 consists of 12 residues. Germline CDR1 MNHNS, CDR2 SASEGT. CDR3 in amino acids: CASSEGGETQYF. In nucleotides, the CDR3 is TGTGCCAGCAGTGAAGGGGGGGAGACCCAGTACTTC.

The J gene is TRBJ2-7, the V gene TRBV27; 12 bases match TRBD2. The J segment lost 0 bases and the V segment lost 4 bases, leaving 1 base of the junction unmatched. Germline-derived CDR1 and CDR2 are MNHEY and SMNVEV (reference sequence). The CDR3 contains 15 residues. CDR3 sequence (DNA): TGTGCCAGCAGTTGGACTAGCGGGAACTCCTACGAGCAGTACTTC. Translated, it gives CASSWTSGNSYEQYF.

The chain recombines TRBV28 with TRBJ1-5, with D perhaps matching TRBD1 (6 bases). Deletions cut 2 bases from V and 1 base from J, with 12 bases between. This CDR3 spans 16 amino acids. The germline V gene has CDR1 MDHEN and CDR2 SYDVKM. The CDR3: CASSLIGRGSNQPQHF. The CDR3 coding sequence is TGTGCCAGCAGTTTAATCGGCAGGGGAAGCAATCAGCCCCAGCATTTT. The complete variable domain, with remaining parts taken from reference TRBV28 and TRBJ1-5, reads DVKVTQSSRYLVKRTGEKVFLECVQDMDHENMFWYRQDPGLGLRLIYFSYDVKMKEKGDIPEGYSVSREKKERFSLILESASTNQTSMYLCASSLIGRGSNQPQHFGDGTRLSIL.

In DNA form, the CDR3 reads TGTGCCAGCAGCCTTATCCCTGGACAGGGGGAGTCCAATCAGCCCCAGCATTTT. It codes for CASSLIPGQGESNQPQHF. The genes are TRBV7-9 and TRBJ1-5; TRBD1 matches at 10 bases. Germline values: CDR1 SEHNR, CDR2 FQNEAQ (reference sequence). This CDR3 is 18 amino acids long. V dropped 5 bases and J dropped 3; count of bases not matched to a gene: 13.

This clone has only a few counts. The chain has TRBV7-9 and TRBJ1-4; D gene uncertain. The CDR3 runs 13 residues. CDR1 and CDR2 (germline): SEHNR, FQNEAQ (reference sequence). V lost 5 bases, J lost 6 bases, and 10 bases lay in between. CDR3 sequence: CASSPRGDEKLFF. DNA of the CDR3: TGTGCCAGCAGCCCACGCGGGGATGAAAAACTGTTTTTT.

The chain has TRBV7-3 and TRBJ2-7, with 7 bases that match TRBD1. Trimming removed 2 bases from V and 0 bases from J; junction bases left unmatched: 10. The CDR3 has 17 amino acids. CDR1 and CDR2 (germline): SGHTA, FQGTGA. The CDR3 region is CASSLLSGTEFSYEQYF. The CDR3 DNA is TGTGCCAGCAGCTTACTCTCCGGGACAGAGTTCTCCTACGAGCAGTACTTC.

The V gene is TRBV7-6, the J gene TRBJ2-2, with 11 bases lining up with TRBD2. With V trimmed by 1 base and J by 4 bases, 5 bases remained unmatched. The CDR3 is made up of 17 amino acids. Germline assignment: CDR1 SGHVS and CDR2 FNYEAQ. The CDR3 is CASSLEIAGGTTGELFF. The CDR3 bases are TGTGCCAGCAGCTTAGAGATAGCGGGAGGGACCACCGGGGAGCTGTTTTTT.

This clone was seen only once. V is TRBV19 and J is TRBJ2-7; 9 nucleotides match TRBD2. Germline CDR1 and CDR2: LNHDA and SQIVND (reference sequence). The CDR3 is 14 residues long. The trim removed 3 bases at V and 4 bases at J, leaving 4 bases unmatched. CDR3 DNA: TGTGCCAGTAGTATGATGGGACTAGCATACGAGCAGTACTTC. It codes for CASSMMGLAYEQYF. The variable domain in full, with the rest retrieved from reference TRBV19 and TRBJ2-7, is DGGITQSPKYLFRKEGQNVTLSCEQNLNHDAMYWYRQDPGQGLRLIYYSQIVNDFQKGDIAEGYSVSREKKESFPLTVTSAQKNPTAFYLCASSMMGLAYEQYFGPGTRLTVT.

The rearrangement links TRBV5-1 to TRBJ2-2; 9 positions agree with TRBD2. The CDR3 has 18 residues. The V segment lost 3 bases and the J segment 3 bases; nucleotides outside the gene matches: 12. Germline assignment: CDR1 SGHRS and CDR2 YFSETQ. The CDR3 protein is CASSYLGAGGPDTGELFF. The CDR3 DNA reads TGCGCCAGCAGCTATCTTGGGGCGGGAGGGCCGGACACCGGGGAGCTGTTTTTT.

This chain's CDR3 is CASSKTGYNEQYF. DNA for the CDR3: TGCGCCAGCAGCAAGACAGGGTACAACGAGCAGTACTTC. The chain has TRBV5-1 and TRBJ2-7, with 7 bases matching TRBD1. This CDR3 has 13 residues. V was pared by 4 bases and J by 5 bases, with 6 bases of the junction left unmatched. Germline-derived CDR1 and CDR2 are SGHRS and YFSETQ.

This rearrangement joins TRBV29-1 to TRBJ2-5; the D gene is possibly TRBD2 (6 bases). Germline V CDR1 and CDR2: SQVTM, ANQGSEA. Trimming removed 7 bases at V and 2 bases at J, with 14 bases between. CDR3 length: 13 amino acids. CDR3 DNA: TGCAGCGGGAGGGATTCAGGGCAAGAGACCCAGTACTTC. Its protein product is CSGRDSGQETQYF.

V and J are TRBV19 and TRBJ2-4, with D tentatively TRBD1 (5 bases). The CDR3 consists of 15 residues. V was shortened by 7 bases and J by 6 bases, with 19 bases between the two germline ends. Germline V gives CDR1 LNHDA, CDR2 SQIVND (reference sequence). The CDR3 coding sequence is TGTGCCAGTACCGAGGTACAGGCGGATCCAAACATTCAGTACTTC. Amino acids: CASTEVQADPNIQYF. Using reference TRBV19 and TRBJ2-4 for the parts outside the CDR3, the full variable domain is DGGITQSPKYLFRKEGQNVTLSCEQNLNHDAMYWYRQDPGQGLRLIYYSQIVNDFQKGDIAEGYSVSREKKESFPLTVTSAQKNPTAFYLCASTEVQADPNIQYFGAGTRLSVL.

The chain joins TRBV5-6 to TRBJ2-1; D is possibly TRBD1 (6 bases). Trimming removed 6 bases from V and 9 bases from J, with 16 bases in between. Germline V gene data show CDR1 as SGHDT and CDR2 as YYEEEE. CDR3 length: 13 residues. This CDR3 reads CASTPGPQGEQFF. For the CDR3, the DNA is TGTGCCAGCACCCCCGGGCCACAGGGTGAGCAGTTCTTC.